The 10 T cell receptor beta chains reported below all come from one sample, sequenced in a study of post-analysis software for immune sequencing data. Study-wide results and caveats: In patients, TRBV5-6, TRBV5-1 and TRBV20-1 belonged to roughly 5 TRBV segments found more frequently than in controls.

These receptors have no known antigen. Included in the TCR beta cDNA libraries were unique molecular identifiers. One entry per CDR3 protein, called by TCRdb with MiXCR from the PCR reads. The data show approximately 690,000 distinct CDR3 sequences, approximately 59% seen once. The sequenced sample consisted of blood. The receptor source for this set is a girl aged 2-10 years with multiple sclerosis.

The gene calls are TRBV4-1 and TRBJ2-5; D is ambiguous. CDR1 is MGHRA and CDR2 is YSYEKL in the germline V gene. With 5 bases removed from V and 0 bases from J, the gap between germline ends came to 10 bases. This CDR3 spans 14 amino acids. This CDR3 reads CASSYDPYQETQYF. In DNA form, the CDR3 reads TGCGCCAGCAGCTATGATCCCTACCAAGAGACCCAGTACTTC.

The CDR3 protein is CSASLGLAGETYNEQFF. Here the CDR3 DNA reads TGCAGTGCTAGTCTGGGACTAGCGGGGGAGACCTACAATGAGCAGTTCTTC. The J gene is TRBJ2-1, the V gene TRBV20-1; 14 nucleotides line up with TRBD2. CDR1 is DFQATT and CDR2 is SNEGSKA in the germline V gene (reference sequence). The CDR3 runs to 17 residues. V gave up 3 bases and J gave up 2 bases; unmatched junction bases: 6.

J is TRBJ2-4 and V is TRBV24-1; 7 positions agree with TRBD1. Germline CDR1 reads KGHDR; CDR2 reads SFDVKD. The ends lost 11 bases at V and 1 base at J; junction bases unmatched: 4. CDR3 length: 13 amino acids. CDR3 sequence: CAILDRAKNIQYF. The CDR3, as DNA: TGTGCCATCTTGGACAGGGCCAAAAACATTCAGTACTTC.

This rearrangement joins TRBV5-5 to TRBJ1-2, with a weak D call TRBD1 (5 bases). The CDR3 has 15 residues. The V gene lost 0 bases and the J gene lost 4 bases, with 13 bases spanning the gap. Germline CDR1 reads SGHKS; CDR2 reads YYEKEE (reference sequence). The CDR3 DNA is TGTGCCAGCAGCTTGGCTAGGGACGGGGTCTATGGCTACACCTTC. Translating gives CASSLARDGVYGYTF.

The chain carries TRBV30 and TRBJ2-7; TRBD1 matches 7 bases. The DNA end favors TRBJ2-5, so the J call may be wrong. The germline gives CDR1 GTSNPN, CDR2 SVGIG (reference sequence). The CDR3 is 12 residues long. In DNA form, the CDR3 reads TGTGCCTGGAGATCAGGGGGTGAGACCCAGTACTTC. Residues: CAWRSGGETQYF.

The chain has TRBV29-1 and TRBJ2-1; D is undetermined. V lost 2 bases, J lost 9 bases, and 14 bases lay in between. Germline loops: CDR1 SQVTM, CDR2 ANQGSEA. This CDR3 is built from 13 residues. CDR3 in DNA: TGCAGCGTTGAACGCGGTAGGAAGGGTGAGCAGTTCTTC. This gives the protein CSVERGRKGEQFF.

The rearrangement joins TRBV13 to TRBJ1-1; D remains ambiguous. The germline V and J ends were trimmed by 4 bases and 10 bases, with 10 bases remaining between them. Germline V gene lookup returns CDR1 PRHDT and CDR2 FYEKMQ (reference sequence). The length of the CDR3 is 11 residues. The CDR3 sequence is CASSSFGLAFF. The CDR3 region has the DNA TGTGCCAGCAGCTCATTCGGGTTAGCTTTCTTT.

This clonotype came up a few times. This chain connects TRBV6-2 or TRBV6-3 to TRBJ1-2; D gene ambiguous. The germline CDR1 and CDR2 sequences are MNHEY and SVGEGT. The CDR3 totals 12 residues. V lost 5 bases, J lost 8 bases, and 12 bases lay in between. Here the CDR3 DNA reads TGTGCCAGCAGTCCCCTGCGGTTGGGCTACACCTTC. Amino acids: CASSPLRLGYTF.

V gene TRBV11-2 combines with J gene TRBJ2-1; tentative D call: TRBD2 (5 bases). Trimming pared 4 bases from V and 12 bases from J, leaving 10 bases between. CDR1 and CDR2 from the germline V gene are SGHAT and FQNNGV. The CDR3 has 11 residues. DNA for the CDR3: TGTGCCAGCAGCTCTAGGGCGGGGCAGTTCTTC. Translated: CASSSRAGQFF.

The V call is TRBV9, the J call TRBJ2-1, with 7 positions matching TRBD1. The CDR3 has 15 residues. Germline V gene lookup returns CDR1 SGDLS and CDR2 YYNGEE. V gave up 3 bases and J gave up 5 bases; unmatched junction bases: 8. The CDR3 DNA sequence: TGTGCCAGCAGCGCGACAGGGAATCAAGACAATGAGCAGTTCTTC. Translating gives CASSATGNQDNEQFF.